This is a list of T cell receptor beta chains from one sample in a study of shared clonotypes between healthy human individuals. Clones were sequenced by immunoSEQ multiplex PCR, and TCRdb holds only the in-frame ones, with some missing. In the table there are about 1.5 million clones, approximately 98% of which are singletons. The sample consisted of naive CD4+ T cells sorted from blood. The receptors stem from a man under 40 in good health. CDR3s leave out the opening cysteine and the closing phenylalanine or tryptophan. The order of the fields is V gene, J gene, CDR3 protein.

>TRBV18|TRBJ2-7
ASSWTSGRLSEQY
>TRBV6-5|TRBJ2-2
ASSRGRTNTGELF
>TRBV10-1|TRBJ2-1
ASSPTGKGSNEQF
>TRBV10-3|TRBJ2-5
AISIAGGGGDIAKTQY
>TRBV11-3|TRBJ2-5
ASSLSGGSGKETQY
>TRBV6-5|TRBJ2-7
ASKPSGSYEQY
>TRBV6-4|TRBJ2-5
ASSAHPGHRIQETQY
>TRBV6-5|TRBJ2-3
ASLQAPDTQY
>TRBV7-9|TRBJ2-1
ASSPIGTSGRRNNEQF
>TRBV28|TRBJ1-2
ASSPAYGYT
>TRBV15|TRBJ2-5
ATSRDEATQY
>TRBV12-5|TRBJ2-3
ASGFSGTDTQY
>TRBV6-5|TRBJ1-5
ASRDSPYSNQPQH
>TRBV6-5|TRBJ1-5
ASSLRRDVLQPQH
>TRBV5-1|TRBJ2-5
ASSAGLLVEETQY
>TRBV11-3|TRBJ2-3
ASSHRTGLSTDTQY
>TRBV2|TRBJ2-1
ASTLVSYNEQF
>TRBV5-1|TRBJ2-2
ASSLGAGVSTGELF